These T cell receptor beta chains were read from a single sample in a study of T cell repertoires in cytomegalovirus infection. Using its own MiXCR run on the reads, TCRdb lists one record per CDR3 protein. The sample consists of over 45,000 distinct CDR3 sequences, about a fifth of them appearing once. The antigens for these receptors are not known. Specimen: CD8+ T cells from cultured PBMCs, collected from culture after CMV antigen stimulation. The receptors come from a human donor in good health (CMV status not recorded). Some clones in this sample may be carry-over from other donors' samples. The CDR3 runs from the conserved cysteine through the conserved F or W. A D gene is named only where the DNA matches it firmly. Size is stated for part of the rows, as once, few or many counts, or as a class when the clone is expanded.

v_call: TRBV7-9; d_call: TRBD1; j_call: TRBJ2-3; clone_size: medium-sized; cdr3_nt: TGTGCCAGCAGCTCGGCGGACAGGTTCACAGATACGCAGTATTTT; cdr3_aa: CASSSADRFTDTQYF
v_call: TRBV7-8; d_call: -; j_call: TRBJ2-5; clone_size: -; cdr3_nt: TGTGCCAGCAGCCCCCTGACGGGTGGGGAGACCCAGTACTTC; cdr3_aa: CASSPLTGGETQYF
v_call: TRBV6-2/TRBV6-3; d_call: -; j_call: TRBJ2-2; clone_size: few; cdr3_nt: TGTGCCAGCAGTTACGGGGTCGGGGAGCTGTTTTTT; cdr3_aa: CASSYGVGELFF
v_call: TRBV7-2; d_call: TRBD1; j_call: TRBJ1-5; clone_size: -; cdr3_nt: TGTGCCAGCAGCTCCCCAGGGGGGCAGCCCCAGCATTTT; cdr3_aa: CASSSPGGQPQHF
v_call: TRBV12-3/TRBV12-4; d_call: -; j_call: TRBJ1-2; clone_size: -; cdr3_nt: TGTGCCAGCAGTTTATCTGGGCGGGACCTCTATGGCTACACCTTC; cdr3_aa: CASSLSGRDLYGYTF
v_call: TRBV9; d_call: -; j_call: TRBJ1-3; clone_size: -; cdr3_nt: TGTGCCAGCAGCGGAGAGGGGGGAAACACCATATATTTT; cdr3_aa: CASSGEGGNTIYF
v_call: TRBV7-2; d_call: -; j_call: TRBJ2-3; clone_size: -; cdr3_nt: TGTGCCAGCAGTAACCCCGGGGAGTTCGGGGGCACAGATACGCAGTATTTT; cdr3_aa: CASSNPGEFGGTDTQYF
v_call: TRBV12-3/TRBV12-4; d_call: -; j_call: TRBJ1-5; clone_size: many; cdr3_nt: TGTGCCAGCAGTTTGGTGGGGTTGAATCAGCCCCAGCATTTT; cdr3_aa: CASSLVGLNQPQHF
v_call: TRBV7-9; d_call: TRBD2; j_call: TRBJ2-1; clone_size: -; cdr3_nt: TGTGCCAGCAGCTTACCCGGGGGGGCCGGACATGAGCAGTTCTTC; cdr3_aa: CASSLPGGAGHEQFF
v_call: TRBV4-1; d_call: -; j_call: TRBJ2-3; clone_size: few; cdr3_nt: TGCGCCAGCAGCCAACGAGACCAGCGGACAGATACGCAGTATTTT; cdr3_aa: CASSQRDQRTDTQYF
v_call: TRBV19; d_call: -; j_call: TRBJ2-3; clone_size: many; cdr3_nt: TGTGCCAGTAGTAAAACAGCTCGCCTAAGCACAGATACGCAGTATTTT; cdr3_aa: CASSKTARLSTDTQYF
v_call: TRBV7-6; d_call: TRBD1; j_call: TRBJ2-7; clone_size: few; cdr3_nt: TGTGCCAGCAGCAGGGGGCCCTACGAGCAGTACTTC; cdr3_aa: CASSRGPYEQYF
v_call: TRBV6-4; d_call: -; j_call: TRBJ2-3; clone_size: few; cdr3_nt: TGTGCCAGCAGTGACGGGACTAGCACAGATACGCAGTATTTT; cdr3_aa: CASSDGTSTDTQYF
v_call: TRBV7-6; d_call: -; j_call: TRBJ2-7; clone_size: -; cdr3_nt: TGTGCCAGCAGCTTAGAAGGGACACCCTACTACGAGCAGTACTTC; cdr3_aa: CASSLEGTPYYEQYF
v_call: TRBV7-9; d_call: -; j_call: TRBJ2-7; clone_size: -; cdr3_nt: TGTGCCAGCAGCGCCAGGGGCTACGAGCAGTACTTC; cdr3_aa: CASSARGYEQYF
v_call: TRBV7-8; d_call: TRBD1; j_call: TRBJ1-5; clone_size: few; cdr3_nt: TGTGCCAGCAGGCCTATTAGTGGAGGGGGCACGGGATGGAATCAGCCCCAGCATTTT; cdr3_aa: CASRPISGGGTGWNQPQHF
v_call: TRBV7-4; d_call: TRBD2; j_call: TRBJ2-7; clone_size: -; cdr3_nt: TGTGCCAGCAGCTTAAGTCCTCTAGCGGGAGTCGAGCAGTACTTC; cdr3_aa: CASSLSPLAGVEQYF
v_call: TRBV7-3; d_call: -; j_call: TRBJ1-1; clone_size: -; cdr3_nt: TGTGCCAGCAGCTTAATGGGGGGAGTGAACACTGAAGCTTTCTTT; cdr3_aa: CASSLMGGVNTEAFF
v_call: TRBV27; d_call: -; j_call: TRBJ2-7; clone_size: -; cdr3_nt: TGTGCCAGCAGTCTCCCCCCGGGGGACGAGCAGTACTTC; cdr3_aa: CASSLPPGDEQYF
v_call: TRBV28; d_call: -; j_call: TRBJ1-5; clone_size: few; cdr3_nt: TGTGCCACCCAGTTTCGGGGCAATCAGCCCCAGCATTTT; cdr3_aa: CATQFRGNQPQHF
v_call: TRBV7-2; d_call: TRBD1; j_call: TRBJ2-7; clone_size: few; cdr3_nt: TGTGCCAGCAGCCCAAACAGGGGGAAGAACTACGAGCAGTACTTC; cdr3_aa: CASSPNRGKNYEQYF
v_call: TRBV7-2; d_call: TRBD1; j_call: TRBJ2-7; clone_size: many; cdr3_nt: TGTGCCAGCAGCTTGACAGGGAACCGCCGGGACGAGCAGTACTTC; cdr3_aa: CASSLTGNRRDEQYF